These 2 T cell receptor beta chains originate from one sample sequenced in a study of blood T cell repertoires in COVID-19. Here immunoSEQ multiplex PCR was the method, and the copy in TCRdb shows in-frame clones only, minus some. Among about 110,000 clones listed, just over 70% were seen once. The specimen was peripheral blood. Source of these receptors: a human donor with acute or convalescent COVID-19. The donor label of this sample is uncertain.

The count of this clone is one. This chain connects TRBV7-9 to TRBJ2-7; the match to TRBD2 covers 7 bases. This CDR3 has 13 amino acids. V lost 5 bases, J lost 5 bases, and 6 bases stayed unmatched. Germline V gives CDR1 SEHNR, CDR2 FQNEAQ (reference sequence). The CDR3 DNA is TGTGCCAGCAGCCGAGGCGGGGGAAACGAGCAGTACGTC. It yields the protein CASSRGGGNEQYV.

The genes are TRBV7-2 and TRBJ1-2; possible D gene TRBD1, 5 bases. V was clipped by 5 bases and J by 4 bases, with 20 bases between them. The CDR3 consists of 16 residues. Germline V gene data show CDR1 as SGHTA and CDR2 as FQGNSA. For the CDR3, the DNA is TGTGCCAGCAGCCACTACCTGGGGGACTTCGTCTATGGCTACACCTTC. Translation gives CASSHYLGDFVYGYTF.